This TCR beta chain was recorded in a study of blood T cells in healthy people across ages (dated by TCRdb to the mid-2010s). Context from the whole study: In model experiments, roughly one uniquely barcoded TCR beta cDNA molecule per two T cells was captured by template switching. The study measured age-related changes in TCR beta repertoire diversity using deep sequencing normalized with unique cDNA molecular identifiers. The donors were divided into four age groups: young (average approximately 17 years), middle-aged (about 40), aged (about 60) and long-lived (more than 75). To avoid experimental bias, donors of different ages were spread randomly across the sequencing lanes. Using the same blood draw, the study looked at two additional independent replicas of 1 million unique cDNA reads for two donors, one aged 18 to 30 and the other aged 80 or older. What the study reported, not specific to this receptor: Compared with the aged group, the long-lived group had more naive CD4+ T cells, fewer expanded clones and increased TCR diversity, suggesting age selection. The CMV infection status of donors was not known, potentially confounding age-related changes in expanded clonotypes. Estimates of total diversity from one million sequenced T cells were regarded as lower bounds and underestimates. As age increased, observed TCR beta diversity per million T cells dropped in a roughly linear way, and a significant reduction was already evident by age about 36. A strong correlation was found between observed TCR beta diversity and the percentage of naive T cells measured by flow cytometry. Bulk unsorted PBMC profiling prevented conclusive comparison of naive and antigen-experienced compartments.

The donors were roughly 40 Caucasian individuals from Russia, aged 6 to 90 years, who were systemically healthy. Roughly 10 milliliters of peripheral blood were collected from each donor into EDTA-treated Vacutainer tubes. Ficoll-Paque density-gradient centrifugation was used to isolate PBMCs, with at least 6.5 million per sample. Total RNA, at least 6 micrograms per sample, was extracted from PBMCs with Trizol reagent. For every donor, flow cytometry on a PBMC aliquot measured the percentage of naive CD45RAhigh/CD27high T cells. Of note for this clonotype: What this receptor recognizes is not known. Base qualities are not at hand, and no much larger clone is one base apart.

The CDR3 measures 14 amino acids from cysteine to phenylalanine. The read is trimmed to its CDR3 DNA, 42 bases read in frame from base 1. V and J are truncated by 6 bases and 6 bases respectively, leaving an intervening sequence of 12 bases. The germline V gene sets CDR1 to SNHLY and CDR2 to FYNNEI. The method was 5' RACE. Sequenced using an Illumina HiSeq 2500. A second PCR of 7 to 11 cycles was performed with a sample-barcoded 5' primer and a J-beta primer mix. Each TCR beta cDNA molecule received a unique molecular identifier from a template-switch 5' adaptor carrying 12 random nucleotides. Each sample yielded at least 3 million CDR3-containing paired-end reads. All of the RNA was converted into first-strand cDNA using the Mint cDNA synthesis kit, with a TRBC-specific oligonucleotide serving as the primer. Following uracil-DNA glycosylase treatment, all cDNA underwent a first 18-cycle PCR with the universal primers M1SS and BC2_uni_R. The paper's processing steps were these. For normalization, 1 million high-quality reads, each with a distinct molecular identifier, were randomly selected from each sample. Instead of being binned into consensus sequences, reads that shared molecular identifiers were thrown out. MiTCR, set to a Q25 quality threshold and the strictest error-elimination algorithm, was used for CDR3 identification, clonotype clustering and error correction. A nonparametric unseen species model with Euler transformation was used to estimate lower-bound total TCR beta diversity. The public reads were quality trimmed at Q25 with fastp and then assembled into clones with MiXCR by TCRdb, keeping productive beta chains. Every CDR3 protein is listed once, alongside the most common genes and DNA of its rows. These V and J calls originate from TCRdb's pipeline instead of the authors' own analysis. The sample data list about a million distinct CDR3 sequences, and 30% to 40% of these were observed just once. Together, the top ten hold about an eighth of the sample.

This receptor chain uses TRBV2 and TRBJ1-6; too little of a D gene remains to name it. Sample: blood. The origin of this receptor is a man aged 18 to 30 in good health. The nucleotide sequence reads TGTGCCAGCAGCCCGAACGGGGTTAATTCACCCCTCCACTTT. Translation gives CASSPNGVNSPLHF.